This T cell receptor (beta chain) was documented in a study of T cells after yellow fever vaccination (dated by TCRdb to the late 2010s). The study in broad terms: The SMART-Seq v4 Ultra Low Input RNA kit was used to prepare libraries from fractions with low cell numbers. To track T-cell clones before and after primary and booster YFV17D yellow fever vaccination, bulk TCR alpha and beta repertoires were sequenced longitudinally. Two healthy male donors made up the cohort, one aged 18 to 30 years and the other aged 30 to 40 years. Blood was drawn at multiple timepoints before and after primary and secondary immunization, with bulk PBMC replicates and cell subsets isolated. The paper's findings and limits, for the study overall: Most clones expanded after primary vaccination were re-detected after the booster (almost 97% of CD4 and more than 70% of CD8), suggesting broad memory maintenance. Computational filtering was required because FACS-sorted repertoires could contain abundant contaminating clonotypes from the bulk population. A small share of clonotypes occurred in both CD4 and CD8 compartments, likely arising from convergent recombination. The secondary T-cell response was found to be weaker but faster than the primary response, with a peak reached on day 5 rather than on day 15. Because only two donors were included in the study, the extent to which the findings can be generalized is limited.

From its cysteine to its phenylalanine, the CDR3 spans 16 amino acids. The kept DNA is CDR3 alone, 48 bases in frame from the first base. Via the germline V gene, CDR1 is SQVTM and CDR2 ANQGSEA. Germline trimming: 5 bases from V, 2 bases from J; junction bases outside gene matches: 8. TCR cDNA was synthesized by 5'RACE template switching, through which a universal primer site and unique molecular identifiers were introduced. cDNA synthesis was primed from both the TCR alpha and TCR beta constant segments. Libraries were amplified in two PCR steps, with sample barcodes and sequencing adapters added in the second step. Sequencing of libraries was done on Illumina HiSeq 2500 (2x100 bp) or NovaSeq (2x150 bp). In the paper's pipeline: MIGEC was used to demultiplex reads and collapse the reads into UMI consensus sequences, and MiXCR was used for V(D)J alignment. Clonotypes responding to the vaccine were identified with edgeR on replicate PBMC samples, with the criteria of FDR below 0.01 and a log2 fold change above 5 up to day 15. Each bulk clonotype was labeled CD4 or CD8 based on which sequenced repertoire, CD4 or CD8, contained the clonotype at higher abundance. TCRdb trimmed the raw reads at Q25, called clones with MiXCR and kept productive beta chains. Every distinct CDR3 protein forms one entry, paired with its most common genes and DNA. These V and J calls originate from TCRdb's pipeline instead of the authors' own analysis. Within this sample are roughly 140,000 distinct CDR3 sequences, with 7.7% of them counted one time only. The top ten clonotypes cover 0.55% to 0.9% of the sample.

Taken with the paper, the label for treatment or condition translates to: live attenuated yellow fever vaccine strain. A standard Ficoll-Paque protocol was used to isolate PBMCs from peripheral blood. CD4 and CD8 T-cell fractions were isolated with Dynabeads CD4 and CD8 positive selection kits. RNA was extracted with TriZol from bulk PBMCs, CD4 and CD8 fractions, and dextramer-positive and dextramer-negative fractions. This clonotype was found many times. Its antigen is not yet known. No quality values exist for individual bases; no much larger clone is one base distant. The TCR was taken from a man in his thirties or forties who received the YFV17D yellow fever vaccine. This receptor chain uses TRBV29-1 and TRBJ2-6; 8 of the junction bases match TRBD2. Sample: CD4+ T cells sorted from PBMCs, taken 5 days after the yellow fever booster vaccination. The CDR3 here reads CSVLASGRAGANVLTF. In nucleotide form, the sequence is TGCAGCGTTCTGGCTAGCGGGCGGGCTGGGGCCAACGTCCTGACTTTC.